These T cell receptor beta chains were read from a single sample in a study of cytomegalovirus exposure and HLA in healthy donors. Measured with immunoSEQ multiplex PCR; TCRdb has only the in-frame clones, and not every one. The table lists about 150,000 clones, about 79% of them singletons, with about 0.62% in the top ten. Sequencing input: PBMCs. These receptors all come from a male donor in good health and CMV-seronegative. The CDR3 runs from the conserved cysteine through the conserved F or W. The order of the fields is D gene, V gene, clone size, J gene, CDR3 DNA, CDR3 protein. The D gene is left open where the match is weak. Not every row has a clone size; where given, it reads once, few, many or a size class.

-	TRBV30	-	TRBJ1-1	TGTGCCTGGACCCGGTGGGGGGGGACTGAAGCTTTCTTT	CAWTRWGGTEAFF
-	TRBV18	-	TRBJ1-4	TGTGCCAGTACAGGTTCAACTAATGAAAAACTGTTTTTT	CASTGSTNEKLFF
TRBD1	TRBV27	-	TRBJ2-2	TGTGCCAGCAGCCCAGGACAGGGCTTATCCGGGGAGCTGTTTTTT	CASSPGQGLSGELFF
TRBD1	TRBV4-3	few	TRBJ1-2	TGCGCCAGCAGCCAAGGAACAGGGGGCAACTATGGCTACACCTTC	CASSQGTGGNYGYTF
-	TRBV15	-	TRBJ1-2	TGTGCCACCAGCAGAGATACAGGGACATACACCTTC	CATSRDTGTYTF
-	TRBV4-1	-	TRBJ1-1	TGCGCCAGCAGACCACAGGGTTACACTGAAGCTTTCTTT	CASRPQGYTEAFF
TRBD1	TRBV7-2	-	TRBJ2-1	TGTGCCAGCAGCTTTCTAGGGGACAGACCCTACAATGAGCAGTTCTTC	CASSFLGDRPYNEQFF
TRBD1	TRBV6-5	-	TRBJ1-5	TGTGCCAGCATCGACAGGGGTCACAGTCAGCCCCAGCATTTT	CASIDRGHSQPQHF
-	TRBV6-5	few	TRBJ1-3	TGTGCCAGCAGCCCGAGGGGAGGGGTCTACACCATATATTTT	CASSPRGGVYTIYF
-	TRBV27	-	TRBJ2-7	TGTGCCAGCGCCCTCGGTATCGACACATACTACGAGCAGTACTTC	CASALGIDTYYEQYF
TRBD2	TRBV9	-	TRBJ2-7	TGTGCCAGCAGCCCAGGACTAGCGGGGTACGAGCAGTACTTC	CASSPGLAGYEQYF
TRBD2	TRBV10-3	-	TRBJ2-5	TGTGCCATCGGCGGACTAGTCCAAGAGACCCAGTACTTC	CAIGGLVQETQYF
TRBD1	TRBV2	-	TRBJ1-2	TGTGCCAGCCTTACAGGGGCCGGCTATGGCTACACCTTC	CASLTGAGYGYTF